The 16 T cell receptor beta chains below were found in one sample sequenced in a study of a mutant IDH1 vaccine in newly diagnosed glioma. The time point here: baseline, week 1 (first vaccination visit). The sample's treatment: pre-vaccination baseline after standard-of-care therapy. Assay used: immunoSEQ multiplex PCR; TCRdb lists only in-frame clones, some missing. In the table there are about 30,000 clones, roughly 87% of which are singletons. The sample in question was PBMCs, obtained from a glioma patient treated with radiotherapy, temozolomide or both. These receptors came from a man under 40 with glioma.

This clone was counted a single time. J is TRBJ2-2 and V is TRBV30; D uncertain. The V gene's germline CDR1 is GTSNPN and CDR2 SVGIG (reference sequence). V shed 0 bases and J shed 1 base, with 9 bases lying between them. This CDR3 contains 15 residues. Here the CDR3 reads CAWSVLHLNTGELFF. DNA for the CDR3: TGTGCCTGGAGTGTACTTCATCTGAACACCGGGGAGCTGTTTTTT.

The rearrangement links TRBV7-2 to TRBJ2-2, with 10 nucleotides matching TRBD1. The CDR3 is made up of 16 amino acids. Germline V gene lookup returns CDR1 SGHTA and CDR2 FQGNSA. V gave up 0 bases and J gave up 6 bases; unmatched junction bases: 4. Written as DNA, the CDR3 is TGTGCCAGCAGCTTAGCACCGGGACAGGGGCCCGGGGAGCTGTTTTTT. Amino acids: CASSLAPGQGPGELFF.

V is TRBV5-1 and J is TRBJ2-1, with 12 bases fitting TRBD2. J gave up 6 bases and V 0 bases, and 4 bases lay outside the gene matches. The CDR3 sequence is 16 residues long. From germline, CDR1 is SGHRS and CDR2 YFSETQ. The CDR3 nucleotides read TGCGCCAGCAGCTTGGGGGCTAGCGGGAGGGGCAATGAGCAGTTCTTC. As protein: CASSLGASGRGNEQFF.

The chain uses TRBV19 and TRBJ2-7; D is unclear. The germline V and J ends were trimmed by 4 bases and 4 bases, with 17 bases remaining between them. Germline loops: CDR1 LNHDA, CDR2 SQIVND (reference sequence). The CDR3 contains 15 residues. CDR3 nucleotides: TGTGCCAGTAGTACCCCCCGCGACGGAAAGTACGAGCAGTACTTC. Translating gives CASSTPRDGKYEQYF.

The rearrangement joins TRBV7-2 to TRBJ2-3; TRBD2 aligns across 7 bases. The CDR3 is 14 residues long. Germline loops: CDR1 SGHTA, CDR2 FQGNSA. The junction had 5 bases not matched to a gene; V was cut back by 8 bases and J by 0 bases. The CDR3 here is CASRAGPSTDTQYF. As DNA, the CDR3 is TGTGCCAGCCGAGCGGGGCCTAGCACAGATACGCAGTATTTT.

This clone has a single count. This chain uses TRBV5-4 with TRBJ2-7, with a weak D call TRBD1 (7 bases). V dropped 4 bases and J dropped 2 bases, with 10 bases sitting between them. Germline V gene sequence: CDR1 SGHNT, CDR2 YYREEE (reference sequence). This CDR3 contains 13 residues. The CDR3 spells CASSAGTAYEQYF. The CDR3, as DNA: TGTGCCAGCAGCGCGGGGACAGCCTACGAGCAGTACTTC.

V usage is TRBV2 and J usage is TRBJ1-1; D is perhaps TRBD1 (5 bases). The CDR3 extends over 13 amino acids. Between the trimmed V and J ends, which lost 5 bases and 7 bases, there was a span of 14 bases. Germline V CDR1 and CDR2: SNHLY, FYNNEI. The CDR3 is CASSPAGRNEAFF. The DNA for the CDR3 is TGTGCCAGCAGTCCCGCAGGGAGGAATGAAGCTTTCTTT.

This sequence joins TRBV4-2 and TRBJ2-7; D is perhaps TRBD1 (5 bases). This CDR3 is 16 amino acids long. Germline V gene data show CDR1 as LGHNA and CDR2 as YNFKEQ. Trimming stripped 1 base from V and 7 bases from J, with 20 bases between. Here the CDR3 DNA reads TGTGCCAGCAGCCAAGTCCAAGGGGCTTCTGTCCAGGAGCAGTACTTC. It specifies CASSQVQGASVQEQYF.

The CDR3 sequence is CASSLNTAEAFF. CDR3 coding DNA: TGCGCCAGCAGCTTGAATACAGCGGAAGCTTTCTTT. The rearrangement uses TRBV5-1 and TRBJ1-1; the D is unclear. The length of the CDR3 is 12 residues. Germline V gene lookup returns CDR1 SGHRS and CDR2 YFSETQ. V lost 1 base to trimming and J lost 8 bases, with 9 bases between them.

The chain combines TRBV10-1 with TRBJ2-2; TRBD2 is a possible D gene (6 bases). Trimming shortened V by 6 bases and J by 0 bases, and 8 bases separated the two germline ends. The CDR3 consists of 14 residues. Germline CDR1 WNHNN, CDR2 SYGVQD (reference sequence). Here the CDR3 DNA reads TGCGCCAGCAGGAGGGACTCGAACACCGGGGAGCTGTTTTTT. It specifies CASRRDSNTGELFF.

This chain joins TRBV6-5 and TRBJ2-7, with D possibly being TRBD1 (5 bases). Trimming shortened V by 6 bases and J by 5 bases, and 8 bases separated the two germline ends. The CDR3 consists of 11 residues. Germline loops: CDR1 MNHEY, CDR2 SVGAGI. The CDR3 bases are TGTGCCAGCAGAAGCAGGGACGAGCAGTACTTC. The encoded protein is CASRSRDEQYF.

This clone was seen only once. The chain couples TRBV7-9 to TRBJ2-5; 14 nucleotides align to TRBD2. V dropped 3 bases and J dropped 1; count of bases not matched to a gene: 10. CDR3 length: 19 residues. The germline CDR1 and CDR2 sequences are SEHNR and FQNEAQ (reference sequence). CDR3 in DNA: TGTGCCAGCAGCTTCGGCGGGACTAGCGGGGGCAGACCCCAAGAGACCCAGTACTTC. Protein product: CASSFGGTSGGRPQETQYF.

For this clone: The same CDR3 is also encoded by other DNA sequences in this sample. The chain employs TRBV6-5 and TRBJ1-1; D ambiguous. CDR1 and CDR2 (germline): MNHEY, SVGAGI. The CDR3 is 15 residues long. V was trimmed by 0 bases and J by 1 base, leaving 9 bases between them. The DNA for the CDR3 is TGTGCCAGCAGTTACTCGAGGCAGCCGAACACTGAAGCTTTCTTT. It codes for CASSYSRQPNTEAFF.

V gene TRBV2 combines with J gene TRBJ1-1; unclear D gene. Germline lookup yields CDR1 SNHLY and CDR2 FYNNEI. The CDR3 is made up of 13 amino acids. The V gene lost 5 bases and the J gene lost 0 bases, with 7 bases spanning the gap. The DNA for the CDR3 is TGTGCCAGCAGTTCACAGATGAACACTGAAGCTTTCTTT. Amino acids: CASSSQMNTEAFF.

The rearrangement uses TRBV29-1 and TRBJ2-3, with unresolved D. This CDR3 has 13 amino acids. Germline V gene data show CDR1 as SQVTM and CDR2 as ANQGSEA. Trimming took 4 bases from V and 6 from J, leaving 14 bases between them. The CDR3 bases are TGCAGCGTTGGCATCGGGCCAGAGGATACGCAGTATTTT. As protein: CSVGIGPEDTQYF.

The V and J genes are TRBV5-4 and TRBJ2-7; D gene ambiguous. The V gene lost 0 bases and the J gene lost 2 bases, with 12 bases spanning the gap. CDR1 and CDR2 from the germline V gene are SGHNT and YYREEE (reference sequence). CDR3 length: 15 residues. DNA for the CDR3: TGTGCCAGCAGCTTGGAACTGGCAGACCCCTACGAGCAGTACTTC. As protein: CASSLELADPYEQYF.